Listed below are T cell receptor beta chains from one sample, sequenced in a study of T cell repertoires in cytomegalovirus infection. Their antigens remain unidentified. TCRdb reprocessed the reads with MiXCR, giving one entry per CDR3 protein. The sample holds approximately 730,000 distinct CDR3 sequences, roughly 28% seen once. Specimen: cultured CD8+ T cells from PBMCs, collected from culture after CMV antigen stimulation. The receptors were gathered from a human donor in good health (CMV status not recorded). Some clones in this sample may be carry-over from other donors' samples. CDR3s include the opening cysteine and the closing phenylalanine or tryptophan. Fields, in order: CDR3 protein, CDR3 DNA, clone size, V gene, J gene, D gene. D genes are given only for firm matches. Expanded clones get a size class; other rows say once, few or many, or leave the size out.

CDR3: CASSLAGGGVSYNEQFF
DNA: TGTGCCAGCAGCTTAGCGGGCGGGGGGGTCTCCTACAATGAGCAGTTCTTC
size: many
V: TRBV7-2
J: TRBJ2-1
D: TRBD2

CDR3: CASSDPAERGDLGYTF
DNA: TGTGCCAGCAGTGATCCTGCGGAACGGGGGGATCTTGGCTACACCTTC
size: few
V: TRBV6-1
J: TRBJ1-2
D: .

CDR3: CATSQYPKRRFSGNTIYF
DNA: TGTGCCACCAGCCAATACCCCAAAAGACGGTTCTCTGGAAACACCATATATTTT
size: .
V: TRBV24-1
J: TRBJ1-3
D: .

CDR3: CSARESEGYYYEQYF
DNA: TGCAGTGCTAGAGAGTCGGAGGGTTACTACTACGAGCAGTACTTC
size: .
V: TRBV20-1
J: TRBJ2-7
D: .

CDR3: CASKRGTGINTGELFF
DNA: TGTGCCAGCAAGAGGGGGACAGGGATTAACACCGGGGAGCTGTTTTTT
size: .
V: TRBV6-1
J: TRBJ2-2
D: TRBD1

CDR3: CASSLIRRGSRGYTF
DNA: TGTGCCAGCAGCTTAATAAGGCGTGGTAGTAGAGGCTACACCTTC
size: .
V: TRBV7-3
J: TRBJ1-2
D: .

CDR3: CASSHLLAGEYNEQFF
DNA: TGTGCCAGCAGCCATCTACTAGCGGGGGAGTACAATGAGCAGTTCTTC
size: once
V: TRBV3-1
J: TRBJ2-1
D: TRBD2

CDR3: CSAETDRKDRSYNEQFF
DNA: TGCAGTGCGGAAACGGACAGAAAAGACCGATCCTACAATGAGCAGTTCTTC
size: few
V: TRBV20-1
J: TRBJ2-1
D: .

CDR3: CASSPELQGYSRQPQHF
DNA: TGTGCCAGCAGCCCAGAACTCCAGGGCTATTCCCGACAGCCCCAGCATTTT
size: once
V: TRBV4-2
J: TRBJ1-5
D: .

CDR3: CASSPQPNTEAFF
DNA: TGTGCCAGCAGTCCACAGCCGAACACTGAAGCTTTCTTT
size: .
V: TRBV6-5
J: TRBJ1-1
D: .

CDR3: CASSRTGKLNEQFF
DNA: TGTGCCAGCAGCCGGACAGGGAAGTTGAATGAGCAGTTCTTC
size: many
V: TRBV7-6
J: TRBJ2-1
D: TRBD1

CDR3: CASSPAGGEQFF
DNA: TGTGCCAGCAGTCCCGCCGGGGGTGAGCAGTTCTTC
size: .
V: TRBV27
J: TRBJ2-1
D: .

CDR3: CASSVEGDSADEQYF
DNA: TGTGCCAGCAGCGTAGAAGGGGACTCGGCGGACGAGCAGTACTTC
size: .
V: TRBV9
J: TRBJ2-7
D: .

CDR3: CASSSGTKQPQHF
DNA: TGTGCCAGCAGTTCCGGGACAAAACAGCCCCAGCATTTT
size: few
V: TRBV27
J: TRBJ1-5
D: .

CDR3: CASSPRDKENIQYF
DNA: TGTGCCAGCAGCCCTCGGGACAAAGAAAACATTCAGTACTTC
size: .
V: TRBV9
J: TRBJ2-4
D: .

CDR3: CASSPWDRGGEAFF
DNA: TGTGCCAGCAGTCCATGGGACAGGGGGGGTGAAGCTTTCTTT
size: .
V: TRBV27
J: TRBJ1-1
D: TRBD1

CDR3: CASSYGQGRSNQPQHF
DNA: TGTGCCAGCAGCTACGGACAGGGGAGAAGCAATCAGCCCCAGCATTTT
size: many
V: TRBV12-3/TRBV12-4
J: TRBJ1-5
D: TRBD1

CDR3: CASSLDSPEGF
DNA: TGTGCCAGCAGCTTAGATTCCCCAGAGGGATTT
size: few
V: TRBV7-9
J: TRBJ2-3
D: .

CDR3: CASSLEQGLYSNQPQHF
DNA: TGTGCCAGCAGCTTAGAACAGGGCCTGTATAGCAATCAGCCCCAGCATTTT
size: many
V: TRBV7-9
J: TRBJ1-5
D: .

CDR3: CASRAVRGSGTEAFF
DNA: TGTGCCAGCAGGGCAGTAAGAGGGTCGGGCACTGAAGCTTTCTTT
size: .
V: TRBV6-1
J: TRBJ1-1
D: .

CDR3: CASSISSGGASYNEQFF
DNA: TGTGCCAGTAGTATATCCAGCGGGGGGGCTTCCTACAATGAGCAGTTCTTC
size: few
V: TRBV19
J: TRBJ2-1
D: TRBD2

CDR3: CASSIDAVPGALNTEAFF
DNA: TGTGCCAGTAGTATAGATGCGGTTCCAGGGGCCCTGAACACTGAAGCTTTCTTT
size: few
V: TRBV19
J: TRBJ1-1
D: .

CDR3: CASSSGEIEAFF
DNA: TGTGCCAGCAGCTCCGGGGAGATAGAAGCTTTCTTT
size: few
V: TRBV7-2
J: TRBJ1-1
D: .

CDR3: CATSRAGGRNQPQHF
DNA: TGTGCCACCAGCAGAGCGGGAGGGAGAAATCAGCCCCAGCATTTT
size: .
V: TRBV15
J: TRBJ1-5
D: .

CDR3: CASSLGAGQTQYF
DNA: TGTGCCAGCAGCTTGGGGGCCGGCCAGACCCAGTACTTC
size: few
V: TRBV7-9
J: TRBJ2-5
D: .

CDR3: CASTLGTDSPLHF
DNA: TGTGCCAGCACCTTGGGGACGGATTCACCCCTCCACTTT
size: .
V: TRBV27
J: TRBJ1-6
D: .

CDR3: CAIIPFEAFF
DNA: TGTGCCATCATCCCCTTTGAAGCTTTCTTT
size: few
V: TRBV6-1
J: TRBJ1-1
D: .

CDR3: CASSPGSFDTEAFF
DNA: TGTGCCAGCAGCCCTGGGTCGTTCGACACTGAAGCTTTCTTT
size: .
V: TRBV27
J: TRBJ1-1
D: .

CDR3: CASSTGTGSYNEQFF
DNA: TGTGCCAGCAGTACGGGGACAGGGTCTTACAATGAGCAGTTCTTC
size: few
V: TRBV6-5
J: TRBJ2-1
D: TRBD1

CDR3: CASTPGTETYEQYF
DNA: TGTGCCAGCACGCCGGGGACAGAAACCTACGAGCAGTACTTC
size: few
V: TRBV6-1
J: TRBJ2-7
D: TRBD1

CDR3: CASTGTGPNQPQHF
DNA: TGTGCCAGCACCGGGACAGGCCCCAATCAGCCCCAGCATTTT
size: few
V: TRBV2
J: TRBJ1-5
D: TRBD1

CDR3: CASSLDRARGYTF
DNA: TGTGCCAGCAGCCTCGACAGAGCCCGGGGCTACACCTTC
size: few
V: TRBV7-9
J: TRBJ1-2
D: .

CDR3: CASSRDRGDTEAFF
DNA: TGTGCCAGCAGTCGGGACAGGGGAGACACTGAAGCTTTCTTT
size: few
V: TRBV6-6
J: TRBJ1-1
D: TRBD1

CDR3: CASSFISGNTIYF
DNA: TGTGCCAGCAGCTTTATATCCGGAAACACCATATATTTT
size: .
V: TRBV5-5
J: TRBJ1-3
D: .

CDR3: CASSTISGLAAFETQYF
DNA: TGTGCCAGCAGCACTATATCGGGACTAGCGGCTTTTGAGACCCAGTACTTC
size: .
V: TRBV27
J: TRBJ2-5
D: TRBD2

CDR3: CASSLGSLSSTEAFF
DNA: TGTGCCAGCAGCTTAGGTTCGCTATCCTCCACTGAAGCTTTCTTT
size: .
V: TRBV7-9
J: TRBJ1-1
D: .

CDR3: CASSQAIGGHEQYF
DNA: TGTGCCAGCAGCCAAGCAATCGGGGGCCACGAGCAGTACTTC
size: few
V: TRBV4-2
J: TRBJ2-7
D: .

CDR3: CASTIAGGSSIKQFF
DNA: TGTGCCAGCACTATAGCGGGGGGGTCATCCATTAAGCAGTTCTTC
size: few
V: TRBV27
J: TRBJ2-1
D: TRBD2

CDR3: CSATRTGLGSYNEQFF
DNA: TGCAGTGCTACCCGAACGGGACTAGGGAGTTACAATGAGCAGTTCTTC
size: .
V: TRBV20-1
J: TRBJ2-1
D: TRBD2

CDR3: CASSQGRGPNEQFF
DNA: TGCGCCAGCAGCCAAGGTCGAGGCCCCAATGAGCAGTTCTTC
size: few
V: TRBV4-1
J: TRBJ2-1
D: .

CDR3: CASSGLAVSTDTQYF
DNA: TGTGCCAGCAGCGGGCTAGCGGTTAGCACAGATACGCAGTATTTT
size: many
V: TRBV7-2
J: TRBJ2-3
D: TRBD2

CDR3: CATSRDIARGPTNYGYTF
DNA: TGTGCCACCAGCAGAGATATTGCCAGGGGGCCCACTAACTATGGCTACACCTTC
size: .
V: TRBV15
J: TRBJ1-2
D: TRBD1

CDR3: CASTLGVNTEAFF
DNA: TGTGCCAGCACCCTGGGGGTAAACACTGAAGCTTTCTTT
size: .
V: TRBV5-3
J: TRBJ1-1
D: .

CDR3: CASSLSTGPQETQYF
DNA: TGTGCCAGCAGTTTGTCGACAGGACCTCAAGAGACCCAGTACTTC
size: .
V: TRBV27
J: TRBJ2-5
D: .

CDR3: CASSEDSLNTGELFF
DNA: TGTGCCAGCAGTGAGGACAGTTTAAACACCGGGGAGCTGTTTTTT
size: few
V: TRBV2
J: TRBJ2-2
D: .

CDR3: CASSYEPRDRGQQETQYF
DNA: TGTGCCAGCAGTTACGAGCCTCGGGACAGGGGACAACAAGAGACCCAGTACTTC
size: few
V: TRBV6-2/TRBV6-3
J: TRBJ2-5
D: TRBD1

CDR3: CASSLDRVPNQPQHF
DNA: TGTGCCAGCAGCTTAGACAGGGTCCCAAATCAGCCCCAGCATTTT
size: .
V: TRBV7-9
J: TRBJ1-5
D: .

CDR3: CASSQTSVEETQYF
DNA: TGTGCCAGCAGCCAAACTAGCGTAGAAGAGACCCAGTACTTC
size: few
V: TRBV4-2
J: TRBJ2-5
D: TRBD2

CDR3: CAVEGNTEAFF
DNA: TGTGCCGTAGAGGGGAACACTGAAGCTTTCTTT
size: few
V: TRBV6-5
J: TRBJ1-1
D: .

CDR3: CASTPGQGRDIQYF
DNA: TGTGCCAGCACTCCGGGACAGGGGAGGGACATTCAGTACTTC
size: few
V: TRBV12-3/TRBV12-4
J: TRBJ2-4
D: TRBD1

CDR3: CASSLWQGITGELFF
DNA: TGTGCCAGCAGTTTATGGCAGGGGATCACCGGGGAGCTGTTTTTT
size: .
V: TRBV27
J: TRBJ2-2
D: .

CDR3: CSARGLGPSLGSLNQPQHF
DNA: TGCAGTGCTAGAGGTCTCGGCCCCTCCCTTGGCAGTTTAAATCAGCCCCAGCATTTT
size: few
V: TRBV20-1
J: TRBJ1-5
D: .